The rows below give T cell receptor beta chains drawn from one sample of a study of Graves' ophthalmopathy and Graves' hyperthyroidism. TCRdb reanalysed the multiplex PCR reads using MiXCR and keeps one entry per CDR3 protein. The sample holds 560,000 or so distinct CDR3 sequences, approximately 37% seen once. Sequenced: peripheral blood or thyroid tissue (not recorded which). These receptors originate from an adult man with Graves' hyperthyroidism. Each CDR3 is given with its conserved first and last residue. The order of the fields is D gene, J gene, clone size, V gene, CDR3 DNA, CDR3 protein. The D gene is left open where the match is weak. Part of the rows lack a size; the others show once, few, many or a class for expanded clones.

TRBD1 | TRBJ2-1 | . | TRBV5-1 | TGTGCCAGCAGCAGTCCCGGGACAGGGGCGTTCTATGAGCAGTTCTTC | CASSSPGTGAFYEQFF
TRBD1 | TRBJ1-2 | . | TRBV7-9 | TGTGCCAGCAGCCAGCCCGGGACAGCAGGGTATGGCTACACCTTC | CASSQPGTAGYGYTF
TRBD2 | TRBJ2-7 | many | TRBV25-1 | TGTGCCAGCAGTGAACCGGCTAGCGGGGACTACGAGCAGTACTTC | CASSEPASGDYEQYF
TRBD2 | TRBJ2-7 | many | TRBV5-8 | TGTGCCAGCAGCTTGGTGTTAGCGGGAGGTGGAGAGCAGTACTTC | CASSLVLAGGGEQYF
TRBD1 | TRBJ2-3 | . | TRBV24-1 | TGTGCCACACAGGGGGCCAGCACAGATACGCAGTATTTT | CATQGASTDTQYF
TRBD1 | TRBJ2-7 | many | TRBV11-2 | TGTGCCAGCAGTCTAGACAGGGGAAGGTCCTACGAGCAGTACTTC | CASSLDRGRSYEQYF
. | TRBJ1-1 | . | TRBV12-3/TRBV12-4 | TGTGCCAGCAGTTTAGAAGGGAGGGTCATAAGGAACACTGAAGCTTTCTTT | CASSLEGRVIRNTEAFF
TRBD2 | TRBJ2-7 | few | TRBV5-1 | TGCGCCAGCAGCTTGGAGGAGCGGGAGGGCTACGAGCAGTACTTC | CASSLEEREGYEQYF
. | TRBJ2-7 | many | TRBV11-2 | TGTGCCAGCAGCTACGCGGACAGCTACGAGCAGTACTTC | CASSYADSYEQYF
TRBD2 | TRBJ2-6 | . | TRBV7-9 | TGTGCCAGCAGCTTAGGCGGACTAGCGGGGGCCAACGTCCTGACTTTC | CASSLGGLAGANVLTF
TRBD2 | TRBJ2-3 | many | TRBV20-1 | TGCAGTGCTAGATTAGCGGGAGGCACAGATACGCAGTATTTT | CSARLAGGTDTQYF
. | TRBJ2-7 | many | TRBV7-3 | TGTGCCAGCAGCTCTCGGGGCACTTACTCCTACGAGCAGTACTTC | CASSSRGTYSYEQYF
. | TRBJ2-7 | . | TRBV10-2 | TGCGCCAGCAGAGGGTCAAGGGACACTAGCTACGAGCAGTACTTC | CASRGSRDTSYEQYF
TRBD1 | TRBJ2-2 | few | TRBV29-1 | TGCAGCGTCCGACAGGGGGATGGAGTCGGGGAGCTGTTTTTT | CSVRQGDGVGELFF
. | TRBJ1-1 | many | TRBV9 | TGTGCCAGCAGCGACCTTTCAGAAGCGACTGAAGCTTTCTTT | CASSDLSEATEAFF
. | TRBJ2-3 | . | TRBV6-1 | TGTGCCAGCAGTGAATACGCAGATACGCAGTATTTT | CASSEYADTQYF
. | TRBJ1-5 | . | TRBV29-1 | TGCAGCGTTAAAGGGGGAAATCAGCCCCAGCATTTT | CSVKGGNQPQHF
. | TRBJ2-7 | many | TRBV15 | TGTGCCACCAGCAGAGATAGTGGAGCTACCTACGAGCAGTACTTC | CATSRDSGATYEQYF
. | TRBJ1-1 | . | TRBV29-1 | TGCAGCTGGGATATGAGGAACACTGAAGCTTTCTTT | CSWDMRNTEAFF
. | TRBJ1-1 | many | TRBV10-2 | TGCGCCAGCAGTTCGGTAGCGTTGACTGAAGCTTTCTTT | CASSSVALTEAFF
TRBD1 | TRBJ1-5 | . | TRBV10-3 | TGCGCCATCAGTGTGACAGGGGGGGATCAGCCCCAGCATTTT | CAISVTGGDQPQHF
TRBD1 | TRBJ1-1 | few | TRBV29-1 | TGCAGCGCAATTGCCGGGACAGGGGGAATGAACACTGAAGCTTTCTTT | CSAIAGTGGMNTEAFF
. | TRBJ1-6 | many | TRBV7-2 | TGTGCCAGCAGCTTAGCGGGGAGGACCTCCCTCCACTTT | CASSLAGRTSLHF
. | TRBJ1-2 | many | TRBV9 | TGTGCCAGCAGCCCCCGGGCAGGGGTCTATGGCTACACCTTC | CASSPRAGVYGYTF
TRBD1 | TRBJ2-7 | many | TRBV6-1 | TGTGCCAGCAGAGGGCAGGGGGCCCGCGAGCAGTACTTC | CASRGQGAREQYF
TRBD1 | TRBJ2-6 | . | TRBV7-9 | TGTGCCAGCAGTTTTTCTAAGGGGGCCTGGGCCAACGTCCTGACTTTC | CASSFSKGAWANVLTF
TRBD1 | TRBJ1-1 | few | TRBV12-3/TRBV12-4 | TGTGCCAGCAACCAACAGGGGACGCGGAACACTGAAGCTTTCTTT | CASNQQGTRNTEAFF
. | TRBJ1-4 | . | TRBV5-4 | TGTGCCAGCAGCCATGTTAAAAGGACAGCCAGAACCAATGAAAAACTGTTTTTT | CASSHVKRTARTNEKLFF
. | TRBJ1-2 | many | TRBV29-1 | TGCAGCGTTGAAGTCGGGCATTTTTATGGCTACACCTTC | CSVEVGHFYGYTF
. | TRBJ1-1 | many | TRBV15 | TGTGCCACCACTCCGTATGGGAACACTGAAGCTTTCTTT | CATTPYGNTEAFF
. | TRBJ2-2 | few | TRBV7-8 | TGTGCCAGCAGCTTAGCGCGGATGACGTCACAGGCCGGGGAGCTGTTTTTT | CASSLARMTSQAGELFF
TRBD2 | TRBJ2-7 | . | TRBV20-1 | TGCAGTGCTAGAGCTAGCGGGACAAACGAGCAGTACTTC | CSARASGTNEQYF
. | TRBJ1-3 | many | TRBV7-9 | TGTGCCAGCAGCTTATGGTTCGAGGTGGACACCATATATTTT | CASSLWFEVDTIYF
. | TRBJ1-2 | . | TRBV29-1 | TGCAGCGCCGGACCGGGGGGCTATGGCTACACCTTC | CSAGPGGYGYTF
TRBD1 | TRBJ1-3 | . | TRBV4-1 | TGCGCCAGCAGCCAGGGAGGACAGGCCTCTGGAAACACCATATATTTT | CASSQGGQASGNTIYF
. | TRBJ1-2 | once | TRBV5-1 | TGCGCCAGCAGCTTGGCCGGGACGGAGAACTATGGCTACACCTTC | CASSLAGTENYGYTF
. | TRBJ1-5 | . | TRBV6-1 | TGTGCCAGCAGTGAACCAGCGGCTAGCAATCAGCCCCAGCATTTT | CASSEPAASNQPQHF
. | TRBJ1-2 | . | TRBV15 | TGTGCCACCAGCAGCTCGACACTTTATGGCTACACCTTC | CATSSSTLYGYTF
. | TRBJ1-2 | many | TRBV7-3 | TGTGCCAGCAGTTTGGACGGCTATGGCTACACCTTC | CASSLDGYGYTF
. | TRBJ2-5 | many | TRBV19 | TGTGCCAGTAGTAGCGGTCGAAAAGAGACCCAGTACTTC | CASSSGRKETQYF
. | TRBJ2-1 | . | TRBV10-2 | TGTGCCAGCAGCCCACAGGGTTCCAATGAGCAGTTCTTC | CASSPQGSNEQFF
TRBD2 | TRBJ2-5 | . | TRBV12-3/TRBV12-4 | TGTGCCAGCAGCCTGAGCGGGGGGGCGTTGGAGACCCAGTACTTC | CASSLSGGALETQYF